This TCR beta chain is drawn from a study of long-term antiretroviral therapy in people with HIV. Study-level findings and limits: Data on ART adherence, viral resistance or therapy changes were unavailable. Whichever time point was examined, clones expanded before ART dominated the repertoire.

A remark on this clone: Antigen unknown.

Held in samples before DNA extraction were about 0.85-11 million cryopreserved PBMC. This was the immunoSEQ v3.0 assay at survey level. TCRdb keeps only in-frame clones here, not all; method: immunoSEQ multiplex PCR. The table lists about 28,000 clones, 90% to 95% of them singletons. Germline assignment: CDR1 SNHLY and CDR2 FYNNEI. The CDR3 covers 14 residues. With 7 bases clipped from V and 1 base from J, the junction kept 6 bases outside the gene matches. V and J are TRBV2 and TRBJ2-5, with 7 positions matching TRBD1. The source of this sequence is a young man with HIV. This specimen consisted of unsorted PBMCs, obtained 6 to 6.5 years after starting antiretroviral therapy. This CDR3 reads CASNVAGGQETQYF. CDR3 nucleotide sequence: TGTGCCAGCAACGTCGCAGGGGGCCAAGAGACCCAGTACTTC.